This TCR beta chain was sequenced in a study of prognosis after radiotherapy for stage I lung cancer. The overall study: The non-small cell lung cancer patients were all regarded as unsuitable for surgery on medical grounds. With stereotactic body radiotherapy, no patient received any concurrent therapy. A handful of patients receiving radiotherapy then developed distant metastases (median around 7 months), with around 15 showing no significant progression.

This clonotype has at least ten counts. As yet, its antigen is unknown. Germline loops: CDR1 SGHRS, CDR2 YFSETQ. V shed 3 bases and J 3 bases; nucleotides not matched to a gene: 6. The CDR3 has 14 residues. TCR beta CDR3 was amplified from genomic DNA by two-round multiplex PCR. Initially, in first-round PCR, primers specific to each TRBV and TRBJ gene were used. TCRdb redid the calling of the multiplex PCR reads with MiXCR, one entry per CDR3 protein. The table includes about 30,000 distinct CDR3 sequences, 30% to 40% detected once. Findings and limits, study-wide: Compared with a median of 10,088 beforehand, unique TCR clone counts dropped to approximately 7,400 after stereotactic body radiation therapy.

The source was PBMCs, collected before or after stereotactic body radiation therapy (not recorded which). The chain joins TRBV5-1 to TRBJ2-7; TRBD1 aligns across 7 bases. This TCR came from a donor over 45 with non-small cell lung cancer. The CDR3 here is CASSWGQPNYEQYF. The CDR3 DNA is TGCGCCAGCAGCTGGGGACAGCCCAACTACGAGCAGTACTTC.